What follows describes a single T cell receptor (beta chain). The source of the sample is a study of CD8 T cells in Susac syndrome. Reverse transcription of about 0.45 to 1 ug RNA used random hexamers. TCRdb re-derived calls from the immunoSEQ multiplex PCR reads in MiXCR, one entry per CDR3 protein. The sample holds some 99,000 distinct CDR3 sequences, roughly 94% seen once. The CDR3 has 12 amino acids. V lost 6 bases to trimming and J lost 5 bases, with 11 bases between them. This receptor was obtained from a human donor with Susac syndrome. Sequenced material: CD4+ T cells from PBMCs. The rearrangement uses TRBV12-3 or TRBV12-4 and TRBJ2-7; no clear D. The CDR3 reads CASSLRPNEQYF. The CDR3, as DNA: TGTGCCAGCAGCCTCCGGCCTAACGAGCAGTACTTC.